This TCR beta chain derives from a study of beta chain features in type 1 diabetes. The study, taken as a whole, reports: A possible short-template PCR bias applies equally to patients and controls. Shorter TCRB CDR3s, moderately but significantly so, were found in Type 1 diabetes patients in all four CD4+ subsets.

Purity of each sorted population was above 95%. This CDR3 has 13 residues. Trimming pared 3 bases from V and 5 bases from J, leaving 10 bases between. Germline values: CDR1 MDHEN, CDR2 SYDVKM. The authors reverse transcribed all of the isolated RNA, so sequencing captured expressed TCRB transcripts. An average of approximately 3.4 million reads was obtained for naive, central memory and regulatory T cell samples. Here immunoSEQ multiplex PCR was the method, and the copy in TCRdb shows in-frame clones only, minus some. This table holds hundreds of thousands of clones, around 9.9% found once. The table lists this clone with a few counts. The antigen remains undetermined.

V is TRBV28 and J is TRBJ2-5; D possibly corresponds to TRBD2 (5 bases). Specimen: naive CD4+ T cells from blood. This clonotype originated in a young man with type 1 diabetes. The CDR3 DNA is TGTGCCAGCAGTTTTGGAGGCGGGGAGACCCAGTACTTC. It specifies CASSFGGGETQYF.